Each of the 30 T cell receptor beta chains below was sequenced from the same sample in a study of radiation and T cells in renal cell carcinoma. Measured with immunoSEQ multiplex PCR; TCRdb has only the in-frame clones, and not every one. The sample carries more than 100,000 clones, 88% recorded once. The time point was: blood 2 weeks post-SBRT. The treatment denotes: 15 Gy SBRT to primary tumor, nephrectomy 4 weeks later. Sequences were derived from blood, sampled from a patient whose treatment included radiotherapy and nephrectomy. These receptors all stem from a woman between 65 and 79 years old with renal cell carcinoma.

The chain links TRBV9 to TRBJ2-3; no definite D call. CDR3 length equals 16 residues. CDR1 is SGDLS and CDR2 is YYNGEE in the germline V gene. The V end lost 4 bases, the J end lost 3 bases, and 18 bases lay between the germline ends. The CDR3 DNA follows: TGTGCCAGCAGCCGAATTTGGTCAGTAGAAACAGATACGCAGTATTTT. Protein product: CASSRIWSVETDTQYF.

V and J are TRBV2 and TRBJ1-5; D call uncertain. This CDR3 spans 15 amino acids. Germline V gene sequence: CDR1 SNHLY, CDR2 FYNNEI. V was trimmed by 4 bases and J by 6 bases, leaving 16 bases between them. CDR3 DNA: TGTGCCAGCAGTGGGGCCCTGAGGACGGGTCAGCCCCAGCATTTT. Translating it yields CASSGALRTGQPQHF.

The chain joins TRBV6-1 to TRBJ2-5; TRBD1 matches at 9 bases. The end of the DNA aligns better with TRBJ2-7, so the J call may be wrong. The CDR3 runs to 13 residues. Looked up from germline, CDR1 is MNHNS and CDR2 is SASEGT. DNA for the CDR3: TGTGCCAGCAGTCCTCGGGACAGGGACGAGCAGTACTTC. Residues: CASSPRDRDEQYF.

J is TRBJ2-1 and V is TRBV29-1, with TRBD2 matching over 14 bases. With 6 bases clipped from V and 7 bases from J, the junction kept 5 bases outside the gene matches. The germline V gene has CDR1 SQVTM and CDR2 ANQGSEA. The CDR3 is 14 residues long. Written as DNA, the CDR3 is TGCAGCGTCGGACTAGCGGGGGGAGTAAATGAGCAGTTCTTC. It encodes CSVGLAGGVNEQFF.

J is TRBJ2-3 and V is TRBV5-1; TRBD2 agrees at 7 bases. V was pared by 2 bases and J by 1 base, with 4 bases of the junction left unmatched. The CDR3 is made up of 15 amino acids. Germline V gene sequence: CDR1 SGHRS, CDR2 YFSETQ. The CDR3 DNA reads TGCGCCAGCAGCTTAGCGGGGACGCGCACAGATACGCAGTATTTT. Amino acid sequence: CASSLAGTRTDTQYF.

The chain recombines TRBV4-3 with TRBJ2-1; possibly TRBD2 for D (5 bases). From germline, CDR1 is LGHNA and CDR2 YSLEER. Trimming took 0 bases from V and 2 from J, leaving 11 bases between them. The CDR3 sequence is 16 residues long. The DNA for the CDR3 is TGCGCCAGCAGCCAAGATCCCGGGAACCCCTACAATGAGCAGTTCTTC. Protein: CASSQDPGNPYNEQFF.

The chain combines TRBV5-6 with TRBJ2-5; a possible D gene is TRBD2 (6 bases). V lost 1 base and J lost 5, with 12 bases in between. CDR1 SGHDT and CDR2 YYEEEE come from the germline V gene. The CDR3 length is 14 residues. This chain's CDR3 is CASSLPGVQETQYF. Here the CDR3 DNA reads TGTGCCAGCAGCTTGCCGGGGGTTCAGGAGACCCAGTACTTC.

The chain recombines TRBV6-5 with TRBJ2-7, with 7 bases that match TRBD2. Trimming took 7 bases from V and 3 from J; bases not matched to a gene: 9. Germline V CDR1 and CDR2: MNHEY, SVGAGI. The CDR3 consists of 14 residues. CDR3 residues: CASTLADTIYEQYF. The CDR3 DNA follows: TGTGCCAGCACTCTAGCGGACACGATCTACGAGCAGTACTTC.

The chain employs TRBV28 and TRBJ1-2, with a tentative D call TRBD1 (6 bases). Germline lookup yields CDR1 MDHEN and CDR2 SYDVKM. V lost 8 bases and J 1 base, leaving 14 bases between the germline ends. The CDR3 is 14 residues long. Here the CDR3 DNA reads TGTGCCAGCCAGGCGACAGGATATAACTATGGCTACACCTTC. The encoded protein is CASQATGYNYGYTF.

In its sample, this clone was seen once. This chain links TRBV4-1 with TRBJ2-2; D is unclear. The CDR3 is made up of 11 amino acids. Trimming removed 9 bases at V and 5 bases at J, with 7 bases between. In germline, CDR1 is MGHRA, CDR2 YSYEKL. The CDR3 is CASTTTGELFF. CDR3 in DNA: TGCGCCAGTACTACTACCGGGGAGCTGTTTTTT.

This clone has more than one count but fewer than ten. The rearrangement joins TRBV6-6 to TRBJ1-1; maybe TRBD1 (6 bases). Trimming stripped 0 bases from V and 3 bases from J, with 8 bases between. The CDR3 is 14 residues long. Germline CDR1 reads MNHNY; CDR2 reads SVGAGI (reference sequence). The CDR3 coding sequence is TGTGCCAGCAGTTACTCGGCAGGGGACACTGAAGCTTTCTTT. Translated: CASSYSAGDTEAFF.

The chain carries TRBV7-3 and TRBJ2-1, with 12 bases fitting TRBD2. Trimming cost V 8 bases and J 6 bases; bases outside gene matches: 2. Germline assignment: CDR1 SGHTA and CDR2 FQGTGA. This CDR3 contains 13 residues. CDR3 in DNA: TGTGCCAGCCGACTAGCGGGGGCCAATGAGCAGTTCTTC. It encodes CASRLAGANEQFF.

The chain couples TRBV15 to TRBJ2-4; maybe TRBD1 (6 bases). V lost 4 bases, J lost 3 bases, and 7 bases lay in between. The CDR3 extends over 13 amino acids. Germline V gene data show CDR1 as LNHNV and CDR2 as YYDKDF (reference sequence). The CDR3 coding sequence is TGTGCCACCAGCACAGGGGTCAAAAACATTCAGTACTTC. Translation: CATSTGVKNIQYF.

The J gene is TRBJ2-1, the V gene TRBV5-1, with 12 bases matching TRBD2. The V gene end was trimmed by 0 bases and the J gene end by 4 bases; junction bases not matched to a gene: 11. This CDR3 region has 19 residues. Germline V gene sequence: CDR1 SGHRS, CDR2 YFSETQ. CDR3 loop: CASSLAPPSGGAGYNEQFF. CDR3 in DNA: TGCGCCAGCAGCTTGGCCCCTCCTAGCGGGGGGGCGGGGTACAATGAGCAGTTCTTC. Variable domain in full (rest from reference TRBV5-1 and TRBJ2-1): KAGVTQTPRYLIKTRGQQVTLSCSPISGHRSVSWYQQTPGQGLQFLFEYFSETQRNKGNFPGRFSGRQFSNSRSEMNVSTLELGDSALYLCASSLAPPSGGAGYNEQFFGPGTRLTVL.

The V and J genes are TRBV7-9 and TRBJ2-4, with 8 bases lining up with TRBD2. Losses at the gene ends were 5 bases for V and 0 bases for J; bases not matched to a gene: 6. This CDR3 spans 16 amino acids. Germline values: CDR1 SEHNR, CDR2 FQNEAQ (reference sequence). The CDR3 DNA sequence: TGTGCCAGCAGCCCCGGGACTAGTCTAGCCAAAAACATTCAGTACTTC. Residues: CASSPGTSLAKNIQYF.

The chain links TRBV28 to TRBJ1-4; no firm D call. The CDR3 length is 15 residues. Germline CDR1 MDHEN, CDR2 SYDVKM. V lost 4 bases, J lost 0 bases, and 9 bases lay in between. As DNA, the CDR3 is TGTGCCAGCAGTTCAACGGCTGCAACTAATGAAAAACTGTTTTTT. It specifies CASSSTAATNEKLFF.

The chain has TRBV19 and TRBJ1-1; D remains unclear. CDR3 size: 15 residues. Trimming took 5 bases from V and 1 from J, leaving 14 bases between them. Germline V gene sequence: CDR1 LNHDA, CDR2 SQIVND (reference sequence). CDR3 in amino acids: CASSLHLEGNTEAFF. CDR3 nucleotides: TGTGCCAGTAGTCTTCACCTTGAGGGGAACACTGAAGCTTTCTTT.

Regarding this clone: A junction end diverges from the germline sequence, so it may reflect a read error. This rearrangement joins TRBV7-7 to TRBJ1-5; the match to TRBD1 covers 7 bases. Germline V gives CDR1 SSHAT, CDR2 FNYEAQ (reference sequence). CDR3 length equals 16 residues. CDR3 nucleotides: TGTGCTAGCAGCTTAGATGGGACAGATAGCAATCAGCCCCAGCATTTT. Its translation is CASSLDGTDSNQPQHF.

The J gene is TRBJ2-6, the V gene TRBV7-2; tentative D call: TRBD1 (6 bases). There are 15 residues in the CDR3. The ends were cut back, 5 bases at V and 2 bases at J, with 10 bases in the middle. CDR1 is SGHTA and CDR2 is FQGNSA in the germline V gene. The CDR3 protein is CASSRGGAGANVLTF. The CDR3 coding sequence is TGTGCCAGCAGCCGAGGGGGAGCTGGGGCCAACGTCCTGACTTTC.

This clone was seen just once. CDR3 sequence: CASSSGQGVAGELFF. CDR3 sequence (DNA): TGTGCCAGCAGCTCGGGACAGGGGGTAGCCGGGGAGCTGTTTTTT. V gene TRBV5-4 combines with J gene TRBJ2-2, with 11 bases aligning to TRBD1. The V segment lost 3 bases and the J segment 6 bases; nucleotides outside the gene matches: 4. The CDR3 covers 15 residues. In germline, CDR1 is SGHNT, CDR2 YYREEE (reference sequence).

The V and J genes are TRBV5-1 and TRBJ1-2; TRBD1 matches 7 bases. There are 15 residues in the CDR3. The trim removed 0 bases at V and 4 bases at J, leaving 6 bases unmatched. Germline V gives CDR1 SGHRS, CDR2 YFSETQ. CDR3 bases: TGCGCCAGCAGCTTGGACAGGGGAATCGGCTATGGCTACACCTTC. This encodes CASSLDRGIGYGYTF.

The chain couples TRBV19 to TRBJ2-7; D ambiguous. The V gene's germline CDR1 is LNHDA and CDR2 SQIVND (reference sequence). The CDR3 loop spans 15 amino acids. Deletions cut 5 bases from V and 1 base from J, with 15 bases between. CDR3 sequence (DNA): TGTGCCAGTAGTCCGGACCCATCAGGATCCTACGAGCAGTACTTC. Encoded protein: CASSPDPSGSYEQYF.

The chain uses TRBV28 and TRBJ1-2; D call uncertain. CDR1 is MDHEN and CDR2 is SYDVKM in the germline V gene. The CDR3 is made up of 11 amino acids. The V end lost 2 bases, the J end lost 8 bases, and 6 bases lay between the germline ends. CDR3 in amino acids: CASSLGWGYTF. CDR3 nucleotide sequence: TGTGCCAGCAGTTTAGGGTGGGGCTACACCTTC.

The J gene is TRBJ1-2, the V gene TRBV4-3; tentatively, D is TRBD1 (6 bases). The CDR3 runs 16 residues. V was clipped by 7 bases and J by 8 bases, with 26 bases between them. Germline V gene lookup returns CDR1 LGHNA and CDR2 YSLEER. In DNA form, the CDR3 reads TGCGCCAGCACTCCGACCTACAGGGTGGGTTCGGAAGGCTACACCTTC. This gives the protein CASTPTYRVGSEGYTF.

This clone has only one observation. The V gene is TRBV7-9, the J gene TRBJ1-4; D is unclear. The germline V gene encodes CDR1 SEHNR and CDR2 FQNEAQ (reference sequence). CDR3 length: 14 amino acids. The V end was cut by 3 bases, the J end by 8 bases, with 13 bases between. In DNA form, the CDR3 reads TGTGCCAGCAGCTTTGAGGGAGGATTCGAAAAACTGTTTTTT. Translated, it gives CASSFEGGFEKLFF.

The rearrangement links TRBV6-6 to TRBJ2-7; 7 positions match TRBD2. J lost 2 bases, V lost 8 bases, and 6 bases had no gene match. CDR3 length equals 13 residues. Germline CDR1 is MNHNY and CDR2 is SVGAGI (reference sequence). The chain's CDR3 is CASRPSGTYEQYF. The CDR3 DNA sequence: TGTGCCAGCCGGCCTAGCGGAACCTACGAGCAGTACTTC.

This clone was observed once. V gene TRBV6-4 combines with J gene TRBJ1-1; maybe TRBD1 (6 bases). The ends were cut back, 4 bases at V and 5 bases at J, with 17 bases in the middle. The CDR3 has 15 amino acids. CDR1 is MRHNA and CDR2 is SNTAGT in the germline V gene. The CDR3 here is CASSGAGALRTEAFF. In DNA, the CDR3 is TGTGCCAGCAGTGGGGCAGGGGCCCTGAGGACTGAAGCTTTCTTT.

V gene TRBV28 combines with J gene TRBJ1-1, with D unclear. V shed 3 bases and J shed 4 bases, with 9 bases lying between them. The CDR3 has 13 residues. Germline V CDR1 and CDR2: MDHEN, SYDVKM. The CDR3: CASSFWQFTEAFF. CDR3 DNA: TGTGCCAGCAGTTTTTGGCAGTTCACTGAAGCTTTCTTT.

The V and J genes are TRBV28 and TRBJ1-4; D not resolved. The CDR3 runs to 15 residues. V dropped 5 bases and J dropped 4 bases, with 14 bases sitting between them. Germline V gene sequence: CDR1 MDHEN, CDR2 SYDVKM. CDR3 bases: TGTGCCAGCAGTCCGAGACTTGGGCTTAATGAAAAACTGTTTTTT. Amino acid sequence: CASSPRLGLNEKLFF.

The CDR3 reads CASSPRTGQGMNTEAFF. In DNA, the CDR3 is TGTGCCAGCAGCCCCCGGACAGGCCAAGGCATGAACACTGAAGCTTTCTTT. The chain carries TRBV7-6 and TRBJ1-1, with 7 bases identical to TRBD1. This CDR3 region has 17 residues. CDR1 is SGHVS, CDR2 FNYEAQ, per germline. J was trimmed by 0 bases and V by 5 bases; bases with no gene match: 12.